This TCR beta chain is drawn from a study of siplizumab effects on memory and regulatory T cells. On this clone itself: Its antigen is not known.

Produced via immunoSEQ multiplex PCR; TCRdb's table is partial and in-frame only. The data contain more than 95,000 clones, 93% of them singletons. Regarding the study as a whole: Roughly 75-96% of dividing CD4+ or CD8+ clones were without an attributable naive or memory phenotype. Greater diversity than memory cells seemed evident in naive T cells, which also appeared to be major alloresponse contributors. Alloreactive clones mapping to unstimulated subsets formed only a minor fraction.

This CDR3 has 16 residues. The V and J ends lost 4 bases and 0 bases respectively, with 16 bases between them. Germline loops: CDR1 SGHRS, CDR2 YFSETQ. The V gene is TRBV5-1, the J gene TRBJ1-1; no clear D gene. Sequencing input: CD4+ T cells sorted from blood. The TCR originated in a human donor in good health. The CDR3 DNA reads TGCGCCAGCAGCCCGGAACGGCAGGCAATGAACACTGAAGCTTTCTTT. Residues: CASSPERQAMNTEAFF.